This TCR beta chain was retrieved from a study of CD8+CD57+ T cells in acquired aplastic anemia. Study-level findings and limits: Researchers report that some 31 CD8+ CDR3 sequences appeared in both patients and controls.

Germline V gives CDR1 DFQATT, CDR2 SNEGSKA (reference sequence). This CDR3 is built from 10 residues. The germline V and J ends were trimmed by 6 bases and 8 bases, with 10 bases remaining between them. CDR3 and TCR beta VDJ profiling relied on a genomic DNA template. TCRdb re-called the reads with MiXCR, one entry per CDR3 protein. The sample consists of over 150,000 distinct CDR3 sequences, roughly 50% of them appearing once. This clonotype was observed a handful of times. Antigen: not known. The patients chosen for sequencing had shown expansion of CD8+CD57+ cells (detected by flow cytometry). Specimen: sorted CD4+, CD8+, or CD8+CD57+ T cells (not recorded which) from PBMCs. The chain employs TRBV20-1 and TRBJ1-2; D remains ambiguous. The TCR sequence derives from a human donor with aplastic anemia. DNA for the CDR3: TGCAGTGCCGCCCTAGAAGGCTACACCTTC. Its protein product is CSAALEGYTF.